The rows below give T cell receptor beta chains drawn from one sample of a study of human T cells and chemical hapten exposure. Using its own MiXCR run on the RACE reads, TCRdb lists one record per CDR3 protein. The table lists approximately 180,000 distinct CDR3 sequences, approximately 31% of them singletons. This sample comprised whole blood, obtained in connection with sensitization to the hapten diphenylcyclopropenone (DPC). The receptors derive from a woman in her 30s with alopecia areata. Some clones in this sample may be carry-over from other donors' samples. Both conserved end residues are part of each CDR3. D genes are given only for firm matches. A clone size is listed for some rows: how often the clone was seen (once, few, many), or a class if it is expanded.

D,J,V,size,DNA,CDR3
TRBD2,TRBJ2-1,TRBV24-1,few,TGTGCCACCAGTGATCCTAGCGGGAGGGCACGCAATGAGCAGTTCTTC,CATSDPSGRARNEQFF
NA,TRBJ1-5,TRBV7-6,NA,TGTGCCAGCAGCCAGAATTTGGGGAGCAATCAGCCCCAGCATTTT,CASSQNLGSNQPQHF
NA,TRBJ2-1,TRBV28,few,TGTGCCACCACGGCTAGCCATGATGAGCAGTTCTTC,CATTASHDEQFF
NA,TRBJ1-1,TRBV6-2/TRBV6-3,NA,TGTGCCAGCAGCCGAACCCATCCGGACAGCGCTAACACTGAAGCTTTCTTT,CASSRTHPDSANTEAFF
NA,TRBJ2-1,TRBV29-1,NA,TGCAGCGGCTCTCGTAAGCACTCCTACAATGAGCAGTTCTTC,CSGSRKHSYNEQFF
TRBD1,TRBJ1-3,TRBV28,NA,TGTGCCAGCAGTTTAAGGGACAGTAATTTTGCGACCATATATTTT,CASSLRDSNFATIYF
NA,TRBJ1-1,TRBV29-1,few,TGCAGCGCTGCAATTTTCGTGGACACTGAAGCTTTCTTT,CSAAIFVDTEAFF
NA,TRBJ1-4,TRBV19,few,TGTGCCAGCAAAGAGGAGAATGAAAAACTGTTTTTT,CASKEENEKLFF
NA,TRBJ2-2,TRBV27,few,TGTGCCAGCAGTTTACTCTGGGGAGGAACGAACACCGGGGAGCTGTTTTTT,CASSLLWGGTNTGELFF
NA,TRBJ1-1,TRBV6-1,NA,TGTGCCAGCAGTGAAAGGGCTGGGGGAGCTTTCTTT,CASSERAGGAFF
TRBD1,TRBJ1-1,TRBV4-2,few,TGTGCCAGCAGCCAGACCAGGACAGGGGCTACTGAAGCTTTCTTT,CASSQTRTGATEAFF
TRBD2,TRBJ2-1,TRBV20-1,NA,TGCAGTGCTAGAGTTAGCGGGACCCCTAATGAGCAGTTCTTC,CSARVSGTPNEQFF
TRBD1,TRBJ2-7,TRBV29-1,few,TGCAGCGTTGGACAGGGGGCCGGCGAGCAGTACTTC,CSVGQGAGEQYF
TRBD1,TRBJ1-2,TRBV20-1,few,TGCAGTGCTAGAGTGCCGGGACAGTATGGCTACACCTTC,CSARVPGQYGYTF
TRBD2,TRBJ2-5,TRBV29-1,NA,TGCAGCGTAGCCCCCGGGACTACCCGCCAAGAGACCCAGTACTTC,CSVAPGTTRQETQYF
NA,TRBJ1-5,TRBV4-1,NA,TGCGCCAGCAGCCAAGAGGAAATGAGCTATCAGCCCCAGCATTTT,CASSQEEMSYQPQHF
NA,TRBJ1-4,TRBV4-3,few,TGCGCCAGCAGCCAAGATGGGGCCGAGGGTGAAAAACTGTTTTTT,CASSQDGAEGEKLFF
NA,TRBJ1-5,TRBV12-3/TRBV12-4,NA,TGTGCCAGCACCTCGACCGAACCCAATCAGCCCCAGCATTTT,CASTSTEPNQPQHF
NA,TRBJ1-6,TRBV12-3/TRBV12-4,many,TGTGCCAGCAGTACTTTCGATTCACCCCTCCACTTT,CASSTFDSPLHF
TRBD2,TRBJ2-2,TRBV4-1,NA,TGCGCCAGCAGCCAAAGGGAACTAGCGGGAGCGGGCACCGGGGAGCTGTTTTTT,CASSQRELAGAGTGELFF
TRBD2,TRBJ2-2,TRBV29-1,few,TGCAGCGCGCGAAAGGCTAGCGGGGGGAACACCGGGGAGCTGTTTTTT,CSARKASGGNTGELFF
TRBD1,TRBJ2-1,TRBV4-3,NA,TGCGCCAGCAGCCAAGTGGGACAGGGTTTGTATGAGCAGTTCTTC,CASSQVGQGLYEQFF
NA,TRBJ2-1,TRBV11-1,many,TGTGCCAGCAGCTTAGCTGGGCGGAATGAGCAGTTCTTC,CASSLAGRNEQFF
TRBD2,TRBJ2-2,TRBV3-1,NA,TGTGCCAGCAGCCAAGCGGGAGGGCCGCGGACCGGGGAGCTGTTTTTT,CASSQAGGPRTGELFF
TRBD1,TRBJ1-4,TRBV29-1,NA,TGCAGCGTCCGGCGCGGGACAGGGGAGGAAAAACTGTTTTTT,CSVRRGTGEEKLFF
NA,TRBJ1-1,TRBV27,once,TGTGCCAGCAGTCCCCACCCACAGGGCTCCAACACTGAAGCTTTCTTT,CASSPHPQGSNTEAFF
NA,TRBJ2-5,TRBV5-1,NA,TGCGCCAGCAGCTTGGGTGGACTATCAGAGACCCAGTACTTC,CASSLGGLSETQYF
TRBD2,TRBJ2-7,TRBV10-3,NA,TGTGCCATCAGTCAAATAGGGGAGGGGACCTACGAGCAGTACTTC,CAISQIGEGTYEQYF
TRBD2,TRBJ2-3,TRBV29-1,few,TGCAGCGCGCGAACGCGGGAGAGAGATACGCAGTATTTT,CSARTRERDTQYF
NA,TRBJ2-2,TRBV2,NA,TGTGCCAGCAGAAAGGAGAACACCGGGGAGCTGTTTTTT,CASRKENTGELFF
NA,TRBJ2-2,TRBV10-3,NA,TGTGCCATCAGGGACACCGGGGAGCTGTTTTTT,CAIRDTGELFF
TRBD2,TRBJ2-2,TRBV29-1,NA,TGCAGCGGGCTAACTAGCGCTCCGAACACCGGGGAGCTGTTTTTT,CSGLTSAPNTGELFF
TRBD2,TRBJ2-2,TRBV5-1,NA,TGCGCCAGCAGCCTCGTAGCGGGAGAGGGGACCGGGGAGCTGTTTTTT,CASSLVAGEGTGELFF
TRBD1,TRBJ2-7,TRBV7-6,NA,TGTGCCAGCAGCGCGACAGGGGCGTCCTACGAGCAGTACTTC,CASSATGASYEQYF
NA,TRBJ2-2,TRBV9,NA,TGTGCCAGCAGCGTAGAGGTCGGAAGCGGGGAGCTGTTTTTT,CASSVEVGSGELFF
NA,TRBJ2-3,TRBV28,NA,TGTGCCAGCAGTTGGACAGATACGCAGTATTTT,CASSWTDTQYF
NA,TRBJ1-1,TRBV14,NA,TGTGCCAGCAGCCACAATATACAGGGCCCAGGAACTGAAGCTTTCTTT,CASSHNIQGPGTEAFF
NA,TRBJ1-5,TRBV28,few,TGTGCCAGCAGTATGACGGGGGCGCTTCCACCCCAGCATTTT,CASSMTGALPPQHF
TRBD2,TRBJ2-3,TRBV20-1,NA,TGCAGCAAAATAATAGCGGGGGGGACAGATACGCAGTATTTT,CSKIIAGGTDTQYF
TRBD1,TRBJ1-1,TRBV28,few,TGTGCCAGCAGTTTGGGGACAGGGCGCACTGAAGCTTTCTTT,CASSLGTGRTEAFF
TRBD2,TRBJ2-1,TRBV20-1,few,TGCAGTGCGCCTAGGACTAGCGGGACGATGTACAATGAGCAGTTCTTC,CSAPRTSGTMYNEQFF